These 21 T cell receptor beta chains came from one sample sequenced in a study of CD4 T cells in relation to SARS-CoV-2 and coronaviruses. Unexposed donor CD4+ T cells date from about 2010-2018, before the COVID-19 pandemic. The cells were cultured for 10 days before CD4+ T cells were isolated. Method: immunoSEQ multiplex PCR; TCRdb's copy keeps in-frame clones and lacks some. In the table there are 12,000 or so clones, around 73% of which are singletons. These TCRs are of unknown antigen specificity. Sequencing was done on a sample of CD4+ T cells from PBMCs, cultured in vitro. These receptor sequences come from a human donor in good health.

Notes on this clone: The junction and the germline gene differ at one end; a read error may be behind it. The chain links TRBV29-1 to TRBJ2-1, with TRBD2 matching 7 bases. The CDR3 is 11 residues long. Germline CDR1 is SQVTM and CDR2 is ANQGSEA. The CDR3 loop is CSVTSPSGLLF. The CDR3 region has the DNA TGCAGCGTCACATCCCCTAGCGGTTTGCTCTTC.

This sequence joins TRBV5-4 and TRBJ2-7; 7 nucleotides align to TRBD2. Trimming took 0 bases from V and 3 from J; bases not matched to a gene: 6. CDR1 SGHNT and CDR2 YYREEE come from the germline V gene (reference sequence). The CDR3 consists of 15 residues. The CDR3: CASSLGPSGSYEQYF. The CDR3 bases are TGTGCCAGCAGCTTGGGGCCTAGCGGAAGCTACGAGCAGTACTTC.

This rearrangement joins TRBV6-2 or TRBV6-3 to TRBJ1-1; possible D gene TRBD1, 5 bases. The CDR3 is 13 residues long. V lost 4 bases and J lost 5, with 11 bases in between. Germline V gives CDR1 MNHEY, CDR2 SVGEGT. CDR3 region: CASSSAGSTEAFF. In DNA, the CDR3 is TGTGCCAGCAGTTCCGCAGGGTCGACTGAAGCTTTCTTT.

The gene calls are TRBV3-1 (or the pseudogene TRBV3-2) and TRBJ2-4; the D is unclear. There are 18 residues in the CDR3. Trimming removed 2 bases at V and 2 bases at J, with 19 bases between. Germline V gene data show CDR1 as LGHDT and CDR2 as YNNKEL (reference sequence). CDR3 protein: CASSQPFRRTLSKNIQYF. CDR3 nucleotides: TGTGCCAGCAGCCAACCCTTCAGGCGTACCCTGTCCAAAAACATTCAGTACTTC.

The genes are TRBV11-3 and TRBJ2-1; no firm D call. CDR3 length equals 10 residues. CDR1 and CDR2 from the germline V gene are SGHNT and YENEEA. The V end lost 5 bases, the J end lost 7 bases, and 3 bases lay between the germline ends. This CDR3 is CASSRNEQFF. The CDR3, as DNA: TGTGCCAGCAGCCGGAATGAGCAGTTCTTC.

The chain uses TRBV6-5 and TRBJ2-7; weak D call: TRBD1 (7 bases). Germline V gene sequence: CDR1 MNHEY, CDR2 SVGAGI. V lost 7 bases, J lost 2 bases, and 12 bases lay in between. This CDR3 contains 13 residues. CDR3 coding DNA: TGTGCCAGCACCCCAGGGGGGCCCTACGAGCAGTACTTC. This codes for CASTPGGPYEQYF.

This clone was recorded once. The genes are TRBV4-3 and TRBJ2-3; D gene uncertain. Germline assignment: CDR1 LGHNA and CDR2 YSLEER. This CDR3 is built from 13 residues. V lost 3 bases and J lost 3, with 7 bases in between. This CDR3 reads CASSQGHTDTQYF. The CDR3 bases are TGCGCCAGCAGCCAGGGTCATACAGATACGCAGTATTTT.

This chain joins TRBV2 and TRBJ2-2, with 10 nucleotides matching TRBD1. Germline assignment: CDR1 SNHLY and CDR2 FYNNEI. CDR3 size: 15 residues. V shed 7 bases, J shed 8 bases, and the junction held 10 bases outside the gene matches. CDR3 residues: CASMDWTGGRGELFF. For the CDR3, the DNA is TGTGCCAGCATGGATTGGACAGGGGGACGAGGGGAGCTGTTTTTT.

V usage is TRBV5-1 and J usage is TRBJ2-1; 8 bases map to TRBD2. In germline, CDR1 is SGHRS, CDR2 YFSETQ. V gave up 7 bases and J gave up 3 bases; unmatched junction bases: 9. The CDR3 is made up of 15 amino acids. The CDR3 DNA reads as TGCGCCAGCCAGCCCCAGCGGGGGTACTACAATGAGCAGTTCTTC. Translating gives CASQPQRGYYNEQFF.

V gene TRBV18 combines with J gene TRBJ1-4; tentatively, D is TRBD1 (5 bases). This CDR3 comprises 13 residues. The germline V gene has CDR1 KGHSH and CDR2 LQKENI. V was shortened by 3 bases and J by 5 bases, with 7 bases between the two germline ends. The CDR3 loop reads CASSPGANEKLFF. DNA of the CDR3: TGTGCCAGCTCACCCGGGGCAAATGAAAAACTGTTTTTT.

This clone was seen once. V usage is TRBV21-1 and J usage is TRBJ1-3; TRBD1, the D gene given by the table, was not confirmed from the DNA. TRBV21-1 represents a pseudogene. The CDR3 is 14 residues long. This CDR3 is CATDRECAGNTIYF. The CDR3 DNA reads TGTGCCACAGACAGGGAATGCGCCGGAAACACCATATATTTT.

V and J are TRBV19 and TRBJ2-2; 7 nucleotides agree with TRBD1. CDR1 is LNHDA and CDR2 is SQIVND in the germline V gene (reference sequence). This CDR3 spans 17 amino acids. Unmatched junction bases numbered 10, after V lost 3 bases and J lost 3 bases. The CDR3 DNA follows: TGTGCCAGTAGTATTCTGCCAGGGGGACGAGACACCGGGGAGCTGTTTTTT. As protein: CASSILPGGRDTGELFF.

V usage is TRBV5-1 and J usage is TRBJ1-3, with no clear D. In germline, CDR1 is SGHRS, CDR2 YFSETQ. This CDR3 has 14 amino acids. Deletions cut 2 bases from V and 4 bases from J, with 10 bases between. The CDR3 DNA reads as TGCGCCAGCAGCTTTGGGTCGGCAGGAAACACCATATATTTT. Protein product: CASSFGSAGNTIYF.

The chain couples TRBV7-2 to TRBJ1-4; 7 nucleotides align to TRBD1. CDR1 and CDR2 from the germline V gene are SGHTA and FQGNSA. This CDR3 contains 15 residues. With V trimmed by 5 bases and J by 4 bases, 7 bases remained unmatched. CDR3 amino acids: CASSATGTVNEKLFF. CDR3 coding DNA: TGTGCCAGCAGCGCAACCGGGACAGTTAATGAAAAACTGTTTTTT.

The CDR3 protein is CASSVGLAGRYEQYF. The DNA of the CDR3 is TGTGCCAGCAGCGTCGGACTAGCGGGACGCTACGAGCAGTACTTC. The chain combines TRBV9 with TRBJ2-7; 12 positions match TRBD2. The ends lost 2 bases at V and 3 bases at J; junction bases unmatched: 3. Germline values: CDR1 SGDLS, CDR2 YYNGEE. The CDR3 totals 15 residues. The full variable domain, its missing parts supplied by reference TRBV9 and TRBJ2-7, is DSGVTQTPKHLITATGQRVTLRCSPRSGDLSVYWYQQSLDQGLQFLIQYYNGEERAKGNILERFSAQQFPDLHSELNLSSLELGDSALYFCASSVGLAGRYEQYFGPGTRLTVT.

The rearrangement joins TRBV19 to TRBJ2-1, with 8 bases matching TRBD2. Germline CDR1 is LNHDA and CDR2 is SQIVND (reference sequence). With 2 bases clipped from V and 3 bases from J, the junction kept 3 bases outside the gene matches. The length of the CDR3 is 15 residues. The CDR3 sequence: CASSIKAGGYNEQFF. CDR3 coding DNA: TGTGCCAGTAGTATAAAGGCGGGGGGCTACAATGAGCAGTTCTTC.

This clone was seen a single time. This sequence joins TRBV7-8 and TRBJ2-1; 10 nucleotides agree with TRBD2. The CDR3 spans 15 residues. With 5 bases clipped from V and 5 bases from J, the junction kept 6 bases outside the gene matches. In germline, CDR1 is SGHVS, CDR2 FQNEAQ. The CDR3 loop is CASSLSGGSHNEQFF. CDR3 coding DNA: TGTGCCAGCAGCCTTAGCGGGGGGAGCCACAATGAGCAGTTCTTC.

The genes are TRBV5-6 and TRBJ2-3; 14 bases match TRBD2. Trimming took 4 bases from V and 4 from J; bases not matched to a gene: 8. This CDR3 has 17 amino acids. Germline values: CDR1 SGHDT, CDR2 YYEEEE. The CDR3 region has the DNA TGTGCCAGCAGCCTGAGACCGGGACTAGCGGGAGCAGATACGCAGTATTTT. This gives the protein CASSLRPGLAGADTQYF.

The gene calls are TRBV7-2 and TRBJ1-5; 9 bases are shared with TRBD1. This CDR3 has 15 amino acids. Trimming at V came to 0 bases and at J to 6 bases, leaving 3 bases not matched to a gene. Germline V gene sequence: CDR1 SGHTA, CDR2 FQGNSA. CDR3 amino acids: CASSLATGGGQPQHF. CDR3 nucleotide sequence: TGTGCCAGCAGCTTAGCGACAGGGGGAGGTCAGCCCCAGCATTTT.

The CDR3 DNA reads as TGTGCCAGCAGCCCGAGGGGGGGCGATATCGCAAAACTGTTTTTT. This gives the protein CASSPRGGDIAKLFF. The chain combines TRBV6-2 or TRBV6-3 with TRBJ1-4; TRBD1 is a possible D gene (6 bases). CDR3 length equals 15 residues. The V gene lost 6 bases and the J gene lost 10 bases, with 21 bases spanning the gap. The germline V gene has CDR1 MNHEY and CDR2 SVGEGT.

The V gene is TRBV7-2, the J gene TRBJ1-4; possible D gene TRBD1, 5 bases. The CDR3 runs to 17 residues. The V gene lost 4 bases and the J gene lost 7 bases, with 22 bases spanning the gap. Per the germline V gene, CDR1 is SGHTA and CDR2 is FQGNSA. This CDR3 is CASSSLTVGGSGEKLFF. The DNA of the CDR3 is TGTGCCAGCAGCTCTTTAACCGTCGGGGGTTCAGGTGAAAAACTGTTTTTT. Full variable domain (outside the CDR3, taken from reference TRBV7-2 and TRBJ1-4): GAGVSQSPSNKVTEKGKDVELRCDPISGHTALYWYRQSLGQGLEFLIYFQGNSAPDKSGLPSDRFSAERTGGSVSTLTIQRTQQEDSAVYLCASSSLTVGGSGEKLFFGSGTQLSVL.